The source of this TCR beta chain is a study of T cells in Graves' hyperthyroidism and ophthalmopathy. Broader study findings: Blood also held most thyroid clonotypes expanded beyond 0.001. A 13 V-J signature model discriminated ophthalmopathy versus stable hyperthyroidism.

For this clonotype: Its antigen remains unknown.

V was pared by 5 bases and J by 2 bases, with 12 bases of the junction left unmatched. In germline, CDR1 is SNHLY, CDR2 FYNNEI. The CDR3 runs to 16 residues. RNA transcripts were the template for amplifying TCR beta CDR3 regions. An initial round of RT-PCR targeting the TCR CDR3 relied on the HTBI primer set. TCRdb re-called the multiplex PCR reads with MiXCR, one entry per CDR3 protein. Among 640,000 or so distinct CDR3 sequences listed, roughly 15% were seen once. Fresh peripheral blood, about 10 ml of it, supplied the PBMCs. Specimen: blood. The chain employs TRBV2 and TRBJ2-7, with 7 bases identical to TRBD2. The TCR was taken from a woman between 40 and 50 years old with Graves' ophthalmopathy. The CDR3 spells CASSLGPGGGAYEQYF. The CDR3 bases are TGTGCCAGCAGTTTGGGCCCCGGCGGGGGTGCCTACGAGCAGTACTTC.